There are a few counts of the clone carrying this T cell receptor beta chain. This may arise from a read error, as a much more abundant clone is one base away. Per the authors' pipeline: To classify distant metastasis in papillary thyroid cancer, a model was built from CDR3 differences across clinicopathological groups. Via MiXCR, TCRdb re-called the PCR reads. It is TCRdb's table, rather than the study itself, that gives the V and J calls and clone size. The sample has approximately 24,000 clones, around 14% seen once. The entire patient cohort was treatment-naive prior to thyroid surgery. The record originates from a study of metastatic and nonmetastatic thyroid tumors. Across the study: Comparison of repertoires was carried out across blood and tumor or nodule tissue from malignant and benign thyroid patients.

Germline CDR1 LGHNA, CDR2 YNFKEQ. The length of the CDR3 is 15 residues. V was cut by 4 bases and J by 1 base, with 13 bases left in between. This receptor was obtained from a female donor with papillary thyroid cancer or a benign thyroid nodule (not recorded which). Some clones in this sample may be carry-over from other donors' samples. The rearrangement joins TRBV4-2 to TRBJ1-1; no firm D call. Sequenced sample: blood. The CDR3 DNA reads as TGTGCCAGCAGCCCCGGAGGGCCTGGGAACACTGAAGCTTTCTTT. The encoded protein is CASSPGGPGNTEAFF.